The 21 T cell receptor beta chains below all came from one sample that was sequenced in a study of cytomegalovirus exposure and HLA in healthy donors (dated by TCRdb to the late 2010s). Library preparation employed the immunoSEQ multiplex PCR assay. TCRdb re-hosts the immuneACCESS table, in-frame sequences only. Its copies lack some clones; in the studies checked, an unresolved V gene accounts for under half of them, and the cause for the rest is not known. This sample lists about 130,000 clones; about 87% were detected once. Around 6% of the sample rests with the top ten. The sequencing sample was made of PBMCs. All receptors derive from a woman in her twenties or thirties in good health and CMV-seropositive.

V gene TRBV7-9 combines with J gene TRBJ2-2, with a possible D match to TRBD2 (6 bases). Germline V CDR1 and CDR2: SEHNR, FQNEAQ (reference sequence). The CDR3 sequence is 16 residues long. Trimming took off 1 base at V and 0 bases at J, with 9 bases between the two ends. In DNA form, the CDR3 reads TGTGCCAGCAGCTTAGGTAGCGGAACGAACACCGGGGAGCTGTTTTTT. It codes for CASSLGSGTNTGELFF. Looking up the rest from reference TRBV7-9 and TRBJ2-2 gives the full variable domain: DTGVSQNPRHKITKRGQNVTFRCDPISEHNRLYWYRQTLGQGPEFLTYFQNEAQLEKSRLLSDRFSAERPKGSFSTLEIQRTEQGDSAMYLCASSLGSGTNTGELFFGEGSRLTVL.

Concerning this clone itself: One end of the junction does not line up with germline, which may come from a read error. This chain connects TRBV27 to TRBJ2-7; TRBD1 aligns across 8 bases. CDR1 is MNHEY and CDR2 is SMNVEV in the germline V gene (reference sequence). This CDR3 has 15 residues. The CDR3 sequence: CASSLSVVSRTGPIF. CDR3 DNA: TGTGCCAGCAGTTTATCTGTCGTGTCGCGGACAGGGCCCATCTTC.

The rearrangement joins TRBV9 to TRBJ2-3; a weak D match, TRBD1 (5 bases). Germline V gene data show CDR1 as SGDLS and CDR2 as YYNGEE. Deletions cut 0 bases from V and 6 bases from J, with 11 bases between. The CDR3 consists of 14 residues. The DNA for the CDR3 is TGTGCCAGCAGCGTAGCTACTGGGGCGGATACGCAGTATTTT. It yields the protein CASSVATGADTQYF.

The rearrangement links TRBV7-6 to TRBJ2-7, with TRBD2 matching 7 bases. V gave up 2 bases and J gave up 6 bases; unmatched junction bases: 10. This CDR3 has 15 residues. CDR1 is SGHVS and CDR2 is FNYEAQ in the germline V gene. The CDR3 is CASSLNAAGEGEQYF. In DNA form, the CDR3 reads TGTGCCAGCAGCTTAAATGCGGCGGGAGAGGGCGAGCAGTACTTC.

The rearrangement joins TRBV18 to TRBJ2-3, with D possibly matching TRBD2 (6 bases). The germline V gene has CDR1 KGHSH and CDR2 LQKENI. This CDR3 is built from 12 residues. Trimming removed 11 bases at V and 0 bases at J, with 9 bases between. CDR3 region: CAGGRSTDTQYF. The CDR3 DNA sequence: TGTGCCGGGGGGAGGAGCACAGATACGCAGTATTTT.

This clone was seen a single time. The chain is built from TRBV7-9 and TRBJ2-3, with D possibly being TRBD2 (5 bases). This CDR3 has 15 amino acids. The germline gives CDR1 SEHNR, CDR2 FQNEAQ (reference sequence). Between the trimmed V and J ends, which lost 3 bases and 1 base, there was a span of 11 bases. CDR3 in amino acids: CASSLKAGGTDTQYF. The CDR3 bases are TGTGCCAGCAGCTTGAAGGCCGGGGGCACAGATACGCAGTATTTT.

CDR3 nucleotide sequence: TGTGCCAGCAGTGTTTTACAGTCCAATGAGCAGTTCTTC. As protein: CASSVLQSNEQFF. The chain is built from TRBV2 and TRBJ2-1; D not certain. Trimming took 4 bases from V and 6 from J, leaving 10 bases between them. Germline V gene data show CDR1 as SNHLY and CDR2 as FYNNEI. This CDR3 region has 13 residues.

J is TRBJ2-3 and V is TRBV10-3, with 8 bases fitting TRBD2. Germline-derived CDR1 and CDR2 are ENHRY and SYGVKD. The CDR3 spans 15 residues. Trimming cost V 4 bases and J 3 bases; bases outside gene matches: 6. The CDR3 protein is CAISVLAGGTDTQYF. As DNA, the CDR3 is TGTGCCATCAGTGTATTGGCGGGGGGAACAGATACGCAGTATTTT.

The V gene is TRBV29-1, the J gene TRBJ2-3; 8 nucleotides line up with TRBD2. From germline, CDR1 is SQVTM and CDR2 ANQGSEA. CDR3 size: 16 residues. V lost 6 bases and J lost 5; bases outside the gene matches: 16. The CDR3 DNA reads as TGCAGCGTCTATGCTCCGGGACTAGGTCGGCTAGATACGCAGTATTTT. This sequence encodes CSVYAPGLGRLDTQYF.

CDR3 residues: CASSSTGSSGANVLTF. The CDR3 nucleotides read TGTGCCAGCAGTTCCACAGGGTCCTCTGGGGCCAACGTCCTGACTTTC. The chain has TRBV28 and TRBJ2-6, with D perhaps TRBD1 (6 bases). The germline CDR1 and CDR2 sequences are MDHEN and SYDVKM. V shed 4 bases and J shed 0 bases, with 10 bases lying between them. The CDR3 spans 16 residues.

This chain joins TRBV18 and TRBJ2-1; D perhaps matches TRBD2 (5 bases). The CDR3 runs 13 residues. Germline CDR1 reads KGHSH; CDR2 reads LQKENI. Between the trimmed V and J ends, which lost 5 bases and 5 bases, there was a span of 10 bases. The CDR3 DNA sequence: TGTGCCAGCTCATCGCTAGCTGACAATGAGCAGTTCTTC. Its translation: CASSSLADNEQFF. The variable domain in full, with the rest retrieved from reference TRBV18 and TRBJ2-1, is NAGVMQNPRHLVRRRGQEARLRCSPMKGHSHVYWYRQLPEEGLKFMVYLQKENIIDESGMPKERFSAEFPKEGPSILRIQQVVRGDSAAYFCASSSLADNEQFFGPGTRLTVL.

The chain employs TRBV6-1 and TRBJ1-5, with a weak D call TRBD1 (5 bases). The V gene's germline CDR1 is MNHNS and CDR2 SASEGT. Trimming stripped 4 bases from V and 6 bases from J, with 22 bases between. The CDR3 totals 17 residues. CDR3 sequence reads: CASSAGILVSLSQPQHF. The CDR3 DNA is TGTGCCAGCAGTGCAGGGATTTTGGTGTCGCTGAGTCAGCCCCAGCATTTT.

The V gene is TRBV5-1, the J gene TRBJ2-1; D is unclear. V was cut by 0 bases and J by 9 bases, with 7 bases left in between. The CDR3 covers 12 residues. Germline V gene data show CDR1 as SGHRS and CDR2 as YFSETQ. CDR3 sequence reads: CASSLARSEQFF. As DNA, the CDR3 is TGCGCCAGCAGCTTGGCCCGCAGTGAGCAGTTCTTC.

The chain links TRBV7-3 to TRBJ2-2, with a possible D match to TRBD2 (6 bases). The CDR3 consists of 14 residues. V was trimmed by 5 bases and J by 4 bases, leaving 11 bases between them. Germline CDR1 reads SGHTA; CDR2 reads FQGTGA. The CDR3 sequence is CASSMMGGTGELFF. The CDR3 region has the DNA TGTGCCAGCAGCATGATGGGGGGCACCGGGGAGCTGTTTTTT.

This sequence joins TRBV7-9 and TRBJ2-1; 7 bases are a match to TRBD1. The germline V gene has CDR1 SEHNR and CDR2 FQNEAQ (reference sequence). The CDR3 spans 15 residues. V was clipped by 1 base and J by 6 bases; unmatched bases: 6. In nucleotides, the CDR3 is TGTGCCAGCAGCTTAGGGGGCGACAGGGCCAATGAGCAGTTCTTC. Translation: CASSLGGDRANEQFF.

V and J are TRBV19 and TRBJ2-7; D remains ambiguous. The CDR3 spans 14 residues. Germline V lookup: CDR1 LNHDA, CDR2 SQIVND (reference sequence). V dropped 5 bases and J dropped 2 bases, with 13 bases sitting between them. The CDR3 sequence: CASSPSFLTYEQYF. The CDR3 DNA sequence: TGTGCCAGTAGTCCCTCCTTCTTAACCTACGAGCAGTACTTC. Supplemented by reference TRBV19 and TRBJ2-7, the full variable domain reads DGGITQSPKYLFRKEGQNVTLSCEQNLNHDAMYWYRQDPGQGLRLIYYSQIVNDFQKGDIAEGYSVSREKKESFPLTVTSAQKNPTAFYLCASSPSFLTYEQYFGPGTRLTVT.

The V gene is TRBV6-6, the J gene TRBJ1-4; D gene unclear. Trimming left V 6 bases short and J 3 bases short, with 11 bases between. The germline V gene has CDR1 MNHNY and CDR2 SVGAGI (reference sequence). The CDR3 runs to 14 residues. The DNA for the CDR3 is TGTGCCAGCAGGGCGGTGAGAGCTAATGAAAAACTGTTTTTT. It translates to CASRAVRANEKLFF.

The chain is built from TRBV28 and TRBJ1-2; no clear D gene. The CDR3 is made up of 14 amino acids. Trimming cost V 7 bases and J 2 bases, with 14 bases left between them. Looked up from germline, CDR1 is MDHEN and CDR2 is SYDVKM. CDR3 protein: CASKSAGTNYGYTF. The CDR3, as DNA: TGTGCCAGCAAATCGGCAGGCACGAACTATGGCTACACCTTC.

The chain links TRBV2 to TRBJ2-2; 9 bases fit TRBD2. This CDR3 contains 15 residues. Trimming at V came to 6 bases and at J to 1 base, leaving 3 bases not matched to a gene. The germline V gene encodes CDR1 SNHLY and CDR2 FYNNEI. The CDR3 spells CASRQTSGNTGELFF. CDR3 DNA: TGTGCCAGCAGGCAGACTAGCGGGAACACCGGGGAGCTGTTTTTT.

The chain has TRBV21-1 and TRBJ2-7; the D call TRBD1 from the table was never checked on the DNA. TRBV21-1 is a pseudogene locus. This CDR3 is 15 amino acids long. The DNA of the CDR3 is TGTGCCAGCAGCAAAGTTGGCCCAGGGGGCAGGGAGCAGTACTTC. Its protein product is CASSKVGPGGREQYF.

The V and J genes are TRBV10-3 and TRBJ2-2; possibly TRBD2 for D (6 bases). CDR1 and CDR2 from the germline V gene are ENHRY and SYGVKD. V lost 3 bases and J lost 0, with 14 bases in between. This CDR3 is 17 amino acids long. DNA for the CDR3: TGTGCCATCAGTGAACTCGGGAGCCGAGCGAACACCGGGGAGCTGTTTTTT. It translates to CAISELGSRANTGELFF.